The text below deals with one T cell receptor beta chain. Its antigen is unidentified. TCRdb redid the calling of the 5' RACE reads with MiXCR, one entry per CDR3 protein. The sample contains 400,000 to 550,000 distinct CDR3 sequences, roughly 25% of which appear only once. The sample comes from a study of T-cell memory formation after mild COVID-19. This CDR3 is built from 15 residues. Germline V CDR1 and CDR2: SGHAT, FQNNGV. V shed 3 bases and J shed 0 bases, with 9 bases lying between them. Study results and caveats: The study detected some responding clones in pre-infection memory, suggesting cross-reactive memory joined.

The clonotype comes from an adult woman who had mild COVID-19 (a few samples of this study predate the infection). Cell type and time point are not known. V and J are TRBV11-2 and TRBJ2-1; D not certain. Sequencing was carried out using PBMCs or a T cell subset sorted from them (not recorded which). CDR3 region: CASSFGPSSYNEQFF. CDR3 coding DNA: TGTGCCAGCAGCTTTGGCCCCAGCTCCTACAATGAGCAGTTCTTC.